The rows below give T cell receptor beta chains drawn from one sample of a study of blood T cell repertoires in COVID-19. Libraries were prepared by immunoSEQ multiplex PCR; TCRdb keeps only in-frame clonotypes and omits some of them. The sample holds some 79,000 clones, 85% to 90% seen once. Source material: peripheral blood. Receptors were obtained from a man between 65 and 80 years old with active or convalescent COVID-19. CDR3s include the opening cysteine and the closing phenylalanine or tryptophan. The D gene is left open where the match is weak. Clone size is given for some rows only: seen once, a few or many times, or a class if the clone is expanded.

V	size	J	D	DNA	CDR3
TRBV18	NA	TRBJ2-3	TRBD2	TGTGCCAGCTCACCCGCTAGCGGGAACGCAGATACGCAGTATTTT	CASSPASGNADTQYF
TRBV14	few	TRBJ2-3	NA	TGTGCCAGCACCAAATTAACTAGCACAGATACGCAGTATTTT	CASTKLTSTDTQYF
TRBV18	NA	TRBJ2-3	TRBD2	TGTGCCAGCTCAATTAGGACTAGCTTCATTCCGCAGTATTTT	CASSIRTSFIPQYF
TRBV25-1	NA	TRBJ2-3	NA	TGTGCCAGCGCCGGACTGAATACGCAGTATTTT	CASAGLNTQYF
TRBV18	NA	TRBJ2-3	TRBD2	TGTGCCAGCTCACCCGGGCTAGCGGGAGACGCAGATACGCAGTATTTT	CASSPGLAGDADTQYF
TRBV5-4	NA	TRBJ1-1	TRBD1	TGTGCCAGCAGCGGGGGGACAGCCCGATGGGACACTGAAGCTTTCTTT	CASSGGTARWDTEAFF
TRBV6-6	NA	TRBJ1-5	TRBD1	TGTGCCAGCAGTCATGTTATAGGGGGCCGGCGCAATCAGCCCCAGCATTTT	CASSHVIGGRRNQPQHF
TRBV21-1	NA	TRBJ1-2	NA	TGTGCCAGCAGCAAATTTGGGAGTAAACTCTATGGCTACACCTTC	CASSKFGSKLYGYTF
TRBV30	NA	TRBJ1-3	TRBD1	TGTGCCTGGAGACAGACAGGGGGTGCTGGAAACACCATATATTTT	CAWRQTGGAGNTIYF
TRBV6-5	NA	TRBJ2-6	NA	TGTGCCAGCAGTTACGAGAGGAGGGCCAACGTCCTGACTTTC	CASSYERRANVLTF
TRBV27	NA	TRBJ2-1	NA	TGTGCCAGCAGTTGGAGCGATGAGCAGTTCTTC	CASSWSDEQFF
TRBV6-5	NA	TRBJ2-7	NA	TGTGCCAGCAGACGGGACACAAAAGGGGGCGAGCAGTACTTC	CASRRDTKGGEQYF
TRBV12-3/TRBV12-4	NA	TRBJ1-1	NA	TGTGCCAGCAGCCTCCCGACTGCTGAAGCTTTCTTT	CASSLPTAEAFF
TRBV15	NA	TRBJ2-1	NA	TGTGCCACCAGCAGAGAACCTAGCGCAAGAGGTGAGCAGTTCTTC	CATSREPSARGEQFF
TRBV5-6	NA	TRBJ2-7	NA	TGTGCCAGCAGCTTTATCCAGGCTGCCTACGAGCAGTACTTC	CASSFIQAAYEQYF
TRBV11-2	once	TRBJ2-5	NA	TGTGCCAGCAGCTTAGTTTCCTCGCAGGCCCAGTACTTC	CASSLVSSQAQYF
TRBV27	once	TRBJ2-6	TRBD1	TGTGCCAGCAGTGGAAACAGGGGGACAGATCTCTCTGGGGCCAACGTCCTGACTTTC	CASSGNRGTDLSGANVLTF
TRBV7-9	NA	TRBJ1-3	NA	TGTGCCAGCAGCTTAGGGACAGTCTCTGGAAACACCATATATTTT	CASSLGTVSGNTIYF
TRBV6-4	NA	TRBJ1-5	NA	TGTGCCAGCAGCGCGGATATCAATCAGCCCCAGCATTTT	CASSADINQPQHF
TRBV28	NA	TRBJ1-4	NA	TGTGCCAGCAGAATCCCGAGGGGGAGAGAAAAACTGTTTTTT	CASRIPRGREKLFF
TRBV6-6	few	TRBJ1-5	NA	TGTGCCAGCAGTGGGGGGAATAGCAATCAGCCCCAGCATTTT	CASSGGNSNQPQHF
TRBV28	once	TRBJ2-7	NA	TGTGCCAGCAGTTTTCACAGCTCCTACGAGCAGTACTTC	CASSFHSSYEQYF
TRBV5-4	once	TRBJ2-5	NA	TGTGCCAGCAGCTTGGGCAGGGGAGAGACCCAGTACTTC	CASSLGRGETQYF
TRBV6-1	NA	TRBJ2-7	TRBD2	TGTGCCAGCAGTGAAGGGCCGGGAGGTTCCTACGAGCAGTACTTC	CASSEGPGGSYEQYF
TRBV30	few	TRBJ2-7	NA	TGTGCCTGGAGTGTAAACTTGAACTACGAGCAGTACTTC	CAWSVNLNYEQYF
TRBV7-3	NA	TRBJ2-1	TRBD2	TGTGCCAGCAGCACTACCGGGACTAACTACAATGAGCAGTTCTTC	CASSTTGTNYNEQFF
TRBV18	NA	TRBJ1-2	NA	TGTGCCAGCTCACCATTGCAGGGTCCAAGTGGCTACACCTTC	CASSPLQGPSGYTF
TRBV6-5	NA	TRBJ2-7	NA	TGTGCCAGCAGACGCGGATCTAGCTCCTACGAGCAGTACTTC	CASRRGSSSYEQYF
TRBV7-9	NA	TRBJ2-2	NA	TGTGCCAGCAGACTCGGGTGGACCGGGGAGCTGTTTTTT	CASRLGWTGELFF
TRBV7-2	few	TRBJ1-5	NA	TGTGCCAGCAGCTTAGGCTCTCCGGGGCAGCCCCAGCATTTT	CASSLGSPGQPQHF
TRBV9	NA	TRBJ1-1	NA	TGTGCCAGCAGCCGAATGAATGTAGGGAGTAGTGAAGCTTTCTTT	CASSRMNVGSSEAFF
TRBV20-1	NA	TRBJ2-5	TRBD1	TGCAGTGCTAGTAAGGGGGCTTCCTCCCAAAAAACCCAGTACTTC	CSASKGASSQKTQYF
TRBV6-5	NA	TRBJ1-1	TRBD1	TGTGCCAGCAGTTTGACAGGGTCGGCGACTGAAGCTTTCTTT	CASSLTGSATEAFF
TRBV5-6	NA	TRBJ2-5	NA	TGTGCCAGCAGCGGGGGGGCCGAAGAGACCCAGTACTTC	CASSGGAEETQYF
TRBV28	NA	TRBJ1-2	NA	TGTGCCAGCAGTTTTTTTAACAGGGACTATGGCTACACCTTC	CASSFFNRDYGYTF
TRBV28	NA	TRBJ1-1	TRBD1	TGTGCCAGCAGACTGGGACAGATGAACACTGAAGCTTTCTTT	CASRLGQMNTEAFF
TRBV2	NA	TRBJ2-7	NA	TGTGCCAGCGGAAAACAGGGCCCGAGAGAGCAGTACTTC	CASGKQGPREQYF
TRBV20-1	once	TRBJ2-7	TRBD2	TGCAGTGCTAGTCGGGGACTAGTTTCTGGCGAGCAGTACTTC	CSASRGLVSGEQYF
TRBV5-4	NA	TRBJ2-7	NA	TGTGCCAGCAGCTTGGCAGCTGGGCGAGAGCAGTACTTC	CASSLAAGREQYF
TRBV2	few	TRBJ1-3	NA	TGTGCCAGCCGGGGCTCTGGAAACACCATATATTTT	CASRGSGNTIYF
TRBV27	NA	TRBJ2-3	NA	TGTGCCAGCAGTTTATCCGGCCGCCCAGGGCGGGATACGCAGTATTTT	CASSLSGRPGRDTQYF
TRBV14	NA	TRBJ2-7	TRBD1	TGTGCCAGCAGCCTTCTTGGACAGGCAGCCGACGAGCAGTACTTC	CASSLLGQAADEQYF